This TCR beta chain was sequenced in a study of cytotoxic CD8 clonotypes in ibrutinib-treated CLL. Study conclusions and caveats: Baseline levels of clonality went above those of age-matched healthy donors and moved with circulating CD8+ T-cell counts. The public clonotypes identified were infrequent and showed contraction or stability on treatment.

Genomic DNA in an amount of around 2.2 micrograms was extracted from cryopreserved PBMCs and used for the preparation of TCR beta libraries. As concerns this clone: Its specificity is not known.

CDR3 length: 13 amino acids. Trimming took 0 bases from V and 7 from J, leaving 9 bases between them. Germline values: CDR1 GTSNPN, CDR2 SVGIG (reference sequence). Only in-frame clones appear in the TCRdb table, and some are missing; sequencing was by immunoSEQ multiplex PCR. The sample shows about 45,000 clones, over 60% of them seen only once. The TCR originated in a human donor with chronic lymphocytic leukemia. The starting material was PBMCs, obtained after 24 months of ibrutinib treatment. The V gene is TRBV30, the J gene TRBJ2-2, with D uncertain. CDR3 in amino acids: CAWSVGWGGELFF. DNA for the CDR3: TGTGCCTGGAGTGTGGGATGGGGCGGGGAGCTGTTTTTT.